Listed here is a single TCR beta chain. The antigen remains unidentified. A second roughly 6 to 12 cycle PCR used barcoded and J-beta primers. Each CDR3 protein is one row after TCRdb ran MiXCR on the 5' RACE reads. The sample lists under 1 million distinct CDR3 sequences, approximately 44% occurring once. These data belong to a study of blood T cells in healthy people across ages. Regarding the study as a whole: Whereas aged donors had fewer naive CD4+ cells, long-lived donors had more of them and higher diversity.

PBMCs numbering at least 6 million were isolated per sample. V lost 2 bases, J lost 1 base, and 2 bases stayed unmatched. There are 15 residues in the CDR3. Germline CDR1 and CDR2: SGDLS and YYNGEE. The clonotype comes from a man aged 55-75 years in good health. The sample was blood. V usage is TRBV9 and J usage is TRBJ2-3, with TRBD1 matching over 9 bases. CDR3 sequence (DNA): TGTGCCAGCAGCGTTCGGGACAGGGGCACAGATACGCAGTATTTT. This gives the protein CASSVRDRGTDTQYF.